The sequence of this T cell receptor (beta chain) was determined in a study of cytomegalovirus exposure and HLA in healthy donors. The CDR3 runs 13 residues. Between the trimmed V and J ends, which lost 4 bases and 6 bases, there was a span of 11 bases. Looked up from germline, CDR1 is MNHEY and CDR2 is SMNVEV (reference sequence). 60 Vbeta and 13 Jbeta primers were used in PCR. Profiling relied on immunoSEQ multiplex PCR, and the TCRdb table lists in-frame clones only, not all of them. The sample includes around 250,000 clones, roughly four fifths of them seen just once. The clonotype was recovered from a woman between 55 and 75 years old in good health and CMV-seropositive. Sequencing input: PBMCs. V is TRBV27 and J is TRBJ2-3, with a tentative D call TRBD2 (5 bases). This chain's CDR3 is CASSYGIADTQYF. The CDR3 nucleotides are TGTGCCAGCAGTTACGGGATAGCGGATACGCAGTATTTT.